Following are 9 T cell receptor beta chains from one sample sequenced in a study of tumor-infiltrating lymphocytes in primary liver carcinoma. Total RNA (around 0.45 ug) served as template for TCR beta cDNA synthesis primed by a constant-region primer. Slightly modified ARM-PCR, run as three nested multiplex PCR rounds, produced the TCR beta libraries. TRBV1-TRBV30 forward primers and a C-beta reverse primer were used in the first two PCR rounds, which each ran for approximately 11 cycles. Each CDR3 protein is one row after TCRdb ran MiXCR on the multiplex PCR reads. The table has about 78,000 distinct CDR3 sequences, about 64% seen once. Total RNA and DNA came together from about 19-30 mg of bulk tissue without cell sorting. Sequenced: liver tumor tissue from sampling region 4. The subset was: tumor region T4, right-lateral pole. Receptors originate from a woman aged 55-69 years with primary liver carcinoma and hepatitis B virus infection.

Points on this clonotype: The junction differs from germline at one of its ends, possibly a read error. The rearrangement links TRBV11-2 to TRBJ1-4; D is perhaps TRBD1 (6 bases). This CDR3 has 14 amino acids. Per the germline V gene, CDR1 is SGHAT and CDR2 is FQNNGV. DNA of the CDR3: TGTGCCAACAGCCTCCGGGACAAGGATGAAAAACTGTTTTTT. Encoded protein: CANSLRDKDEKLFF.

The chain combines TRBV6-5 with TRBJ1-4; D may be TRBD1 (5 bases). V dropped 9 bases and J dropped 10 bases, with 24 bases sitting between them. Per the germline V gene, CDR1 is MNHEY and CDR2 is SVGAGI. CDR3 length: 15 residues. In DNA form, the CDR3 reads TGTGCCAGTAGGGCAGGGTCCGTGTCGTTTGGAAAACTGTTTTTT. It codes for CASRAGSVSFGKLFF.

This clonotype was counted between two and nine times. The rearrangement joins TRBV6-1 to TRBJ2-3, with 7 bases aligning to TRBD1. Germline V lookup: CDR1 MNHNS, CDR2 SASEGT. The length of the CDR3 is 15 residues. Trimming at V came to 10 bases and at J to 3 bases, leaving 13 bases not matched to a gene. This CDR3 is CANRVGDRVTDTQYF. The CDR3 region has the DNA TGTGCCAACAGGGTAGGTGACAGGGTTACAGATACGCAGTATTTT.

About this clonotype: The missing conserved phenylalanine or tryptophan at the end of this CDR3 makes a read error likely. This rearrangement joins TRBV11-3 to TRBJ2-1; D call uncertain. The CDR3 spans 16 residues. Per germline, CDR1 SGHNT and CDR2 YENEEA. In DNA, the CDR3 is TGTGCCAGCATCCCCCCCGGAGATTCCAATTACAATGGGCAGTTCATC. Amino acids: CASIPPGDSNYNGQFI.

CDR3 DNA: TGCTGCCTTGGGTGTGCCTCCCGCCAGCCCCAGCATTTT. It yields the protein CCLGCASRQPQHF. V is TRBV29-1 and J is TRBJ1-5, with D hard to call. From germline, CDR1 is SQVTM and CDR2 ANQGSEA. This CDR3 is 13 amino acids long. Full variable domain (rest looked up from reference TRBV29-1 and TRBJ1-5): SAVISQKPSRDICQRGTSLTIQCQVDSQVTMMFWYRQQPGQSLTLIATANQGSEATYESGFVIDKFPISRPNLTFSTLTVSNMSPEDSSIYLCCLGCASRQPQHFGDGTRLSIL.

In regard to this clonotype: A much larger clone sits a single nucleotide away, making a read error possible. The chain links TRBV7-8 to TRBJ2-1, with 14 bases that match TRBD2. CDR1 and CDR2 (germline): SGHVS, FQNEAQ. This CDR3 region has 18 residues. CDR3 sequence: CAGSVGTSGSAPYNEQFF. The CDR3 coding sequence is TGTGCCGGCAGCGTTGGGACTAGCGGGAGTGCTCCCTACAATGAGCAGTTCTTC.

This clonotype was detected ten times or more. The chain carries TRBV5-1 and TRBJ1-4; unclear D gene. V shed 0 bases and J shed 3 bases, with 15 bases lying between them. The CDR3 has 17 residues. CDR1 is SGHRS, CDR2 YFSETQ, per germline. CDR3 sequence reads: CASSLGQIGLANEKLFF. The CDR3, as DNA: TGCGCCAGCAGCTTGGGCCAAATCGGACTGGCTAATGAAAAACTGTTTTTT.

Note on this clonotype: At one of its ends the junction is not consistent with the germline gene, which may arise from a read error. The chain carries TRBV11-2 and TRBJ2-7; TRBD1 might be the D (6 bases). This CDR3 region has 13 residues. Germline CDR1 SGHAT, CDR2 FQNNGV. CDR3 residues: CASGSGQSYEQHF. The CDR3 DNA is TGTGCCAGCGGTTCCGGACAGTCCTACGAACAGCACTTC.

Worth noting for this clonotype: It is likely a read error, because the conserved phenylalanine at the end of the CDR3 is missing. The rearrangement uses TRBV5-4 and TRBJ2-3; TRBD2 agrees at 7 bases. Trimming removed 4 bases from V and 3 bases from J; junction bases left unmatched: 11. The CDR3 has 16 amino acids. CDR1 and CDR2 (germline): SGHNT, YYREEE (reference sequence). CDR3 nucleotides: TGTGCCAGCAGCCTGAGTGGGAGGGGTGGGACAGATACGCAGTATTAT. Its protein product is CASSLSGRGGTDTQYY.